Listed below are T cell receptor beta chains from one sample, sequenced in a study of shared clonotypes between healthy human individuals. Clones were read by immunoSEQ multiplex PCR, and TCRdb kept only the in-frame ones, dropping some. The table has millions of clones, around nine tenths seen once. Sequencing used naive CD4+ T cells sorted from blood. The receptors here all came from a man younger than 30 in good health. Both conserved end residues are part of each CDR3. D genes are given only for firm matches. Size is omitted from some rows. Given values are once, few, many or a class for expanded clones.

length: 11; size: .; V: TRBV20-1; D: .; J: TRBJ2-3; CDR3: CSASKTDTQYF; DNA: TGCAGTGCCTCAAAGACAGATACGCAGTATTTT
length: 11; size: once; V: TRBV6-5; D: .; J: TRBJ2-2; CDR3: CASSQGRELFF; DNA: TGTGCCAGCTCTCAGGGTAGGGAGCTGTTTTTT
length: 15; size: .; V: TRBV5-1; D: .; J: TRBJ1-6; CDR3: CASSLDGTRGSPLHF; DNA: TGCGCCAGCAGCTTGGACGGGACCAGGGGTTCACCCCTCCACTTT
length: 16; size: once; V: TRBV19; D: .; J: TRBJ1-6; CDR3: CASSIAVKGLYSPLHF; DNA: TGTGCCAGTAGTATAGCTGTCAAGGGGTTGTATTCACCCCTCCACTTT
length: 13; size: .; V: TRBV7-9; D: .; J: TRBJ2-3; CDR3: CASSFASTDTQYF; DNA: TGTGCCAGCAGCTTTGCAAGCACAGATACGCAGTATTTT
length: 18; size: .; V: TRBV10-3; D: TRBD1; J: TRBJ2-5; CDR3: CAISDPTPWDRDQETQYF; DNA: TGTGCCATCAGTGACCCGACCCCCTGGGACAGGGATCAAGAGACCCAGTACTTC
length: 13; size: few; V: TRBV19; D: .; J: TRBJ1-4; CDR3: CASSRAVDEKLFF; DNA: TGTGCCAGTAGTAGGGCAGTAGATGAAAAACTGTTTTTT
length: 15; size: .; V: TRBV6-5; D: TRBD1; J: TRBJ2-7; CDR3: CASSSQGVRSYEQYF; DNA: TGTGCCAGCAGTTCCCAGGGGGTAAGGAGCTACGAGCAGTACTTC
length: 14; size: .; V: TRBV9; D: .; J: TRBJ2-7; CDR3: CASSPRAGSYEQYF; DNA: TGTGCCAGCAGCCCCCGGGCAGGGTCCTACGAGCAGTACTTC
length: 14; size: .; V: TRBV5-1; D: .; J: TRBJ2-7; CDR3: CASSLELGTYEQYF; DNA: TGCGCCAGCAGCTTAGAACTAGGTACCTACGAGCAGTACTTC
length: 16; size: once; V: TRBV27; D: .; J: TRBJ2-1; CDR3: CASQEGAGFTYNEQFF; DNA: TGTGCCAGCCAGGAGGGGGCGGGCTTTACCTACAATGAGCAGTTCTTC
length: 14; size: .; V: TRBV7-2; D: .; J: TRBJ2-5; CDR3: CASSSRTSSQTQYF; DNA: TGTGCCAGCAGCTCTCGGACGTCTTCCCAGACCCAGTACTTC
length: 15; size: .; V: TRBV28; D: .; J: TRBJ2-1; CDR3: CASSLWATTYNEQFF; DNA: TGTGCCAGCAGTTTATGGGCCACTACTTACAATGAGCAGTTCTTC
length: 16; size: .; V: TRBV18; D: .; J: TRBJ2-7; CDR3: CASSPTGGVTSYEQYF; DNA: TGTGCCAGCTCACCCACTGGAGGGGTGACCTCCTACGAGCAGTACTTC
length: 15; size: .; V: TRBV7-6; D: .; J: TRBJ2-7; CDR3: CASSLSFGDSYEQYF; DNA: TGTGCCAGCAGTCTGAGCTTCGGGGACTCCTACGAGCAGTACTTC
length: 15; size: .; V: TRBV5-1; D: .; J: TRBJ1-5; CDR3: CASSLAGQGNQPQHF; DNA: TGCGCCAGCAGCTTGGCCGGGCAGGGGAATCAGCCCCAGCATTTT
length: 15; size: .; V: TRBV7-2; D: .; J: TRBJ2-7; CDR3: CASSLAGSPSYEQYF; DNA: TGTGCCAGCAGCTTAGCTGGCAGCCCATCCTACGAGCAGTACTTC
length: 13; size: once; V: TRBV30; D: TRBD2; J: TRBJ2-1; CDR3: CATTSGGAYEQFF; DNA: TGTGCCACAACTAGCGGGGGGGCATATGAGCAGTTCTTC
length: 13; size: .; V: TRBV7-8; D: .; J: TRBJ1-1; CDR3: CASSPRSGAEAFF; DNA: TGTGCCAGCAGTCCCCGATCCGGGGCGGAAGCTTTCTTT
length: 13; size: .; V: TRBV30; D: .; J: TRBJ2-5; CDR3: CAWRRQDQETQYF; DNA: TGTGCCTGGAGAAGACAAGACCAAGAGACCCAGTACTTC